This T cell receptor (beta chain) was sequenced during a study of T cell repertoires in ileal Crohn's disease. The table came from immunoSEQ multiplex PCR; TCRdb's copy has only in-frame clones and leaves some out. Altogether tens of thousands of clones are present, 85% to 90% being singletons, with the ten largest covering around 2%. V was cut by 6 bases and J by 5 bases, with 16 bases left in between. The CDR3 consists of 14 residues. Germline-derived CDR1 and CDR2 are KGHSH and LQKENI. The time point here: neoterminal ileum biopsy at postoperative endoscopy, about 6 months after surgery. Adults with ileal or ileocolonic Crohn's disease and an indication for resection were eligible.

This chain links TRBV18 with TRBJ1-1, with TRBD1 as a possible D gene (6 bases). This clonotype originated in an adult with Crohn's disease. Material: ileal tissue. In nucleotides, the CDR3 is TGTGCCAGCTCTGTGGACAGCTACGGGACTGAAGCTTTCTTT. It is translated as CASSVDSYGTEAFF.